This T cell receptor (beta chain) was recovered during a study of blood T cells in healthy people across ages. Across the study: Capturing about one barcoded beta molecule per two T cells was achieved by template switching.

In the case of this clonotype: Its antigen is currently unknown.

Study results and limitations: Long-lived and aged donors differed, with more naive CD4+ cells and higher diversity in the long-lived.

A second about 7 to 11 cycle PCR used barcoded and J-beta primers. Each TCR beta cDNA got a 12-nucleotide random molecular identifier. TCRdb called the 5' RACE reads again in MiXCR, with one record for every CDR3 protein. The sample has roughly 1,500,000 distinct CDR3 sequences; 42% are singletons. Germline CDR1 reads DFQATT; CDR2 reads SNEGSKA (reference sequence). V dropped 3 bases and J dropped 2; count of bases not matched to a gene: 10. The CDR3 totals 16 residues. The receptor comes from a woman under 30 in good health. Sequenced: blood. J is TRBJ1-5 and V is TRBV20-1; 7 positions match TRBD1. CDR3 in amino acids: CSASTRTGMGNQPQHF. DNA of the CDR3: TGCAGTGCTAGTACCCGGACAGGTATGGGCAATCAGCCCCAGCATTTT.